These 30 T cell receptor beta chains were all obtained from the same sample, sequenced in a study of vaccination and CD4 T cells after COVID-19. Sequence data for DNA of cultured CD4+ T cells were generated by the Oncomine TCR Beta short-read assay. TCRdb re-analysed the PCR reads in MiXCR, keeping a single row per CDR3 protein. The repertoire holds more than 3,000 distinct CDR3 sequences, with 16% as singletons. Antigens for these TCRs are unknown. Treatment specified: roughly 10-day PBMC culture with coronavirus spike peptide pools or control peptides (ViraFEST assay). Sequencing was carried out using CD4+ T cells from blood, cultured in vitro. The receptor source for this set is a human donor who had recovered from COVID-19.

This clonotype was seen a handful of times. The chain recombines TRBV7-9 with TRBJ2-7; unclear D gene. CDR1 is SEHNR and CDR2 is FQNEAQ in the germline V gene (reference sequence). The CDR3 has 12 amino acids. V dropped 5 bases and J dropped 4 bases, with 9 bases sitting between them. CDR3 DNA: TGTGCCAGCAGCGATCGTCTTTACGAGCAGTACTTC. It specifies CASSDRLYEQYF.

By its share, this clonotype is medium-sized. This rearrangement joins TRBV10-3 to TRBJ2-5; unclear D gene. The CDR3 runs to 12 residues. The germline CDR1 and CDR2 sequences are ENHRY and SYGVKD. V shed 2 bases and J shed 5 bases, with 6 bases lying between them. The chain's CDR3 is CAISEGKETQYF. The CDR3 DNA sequence: TGTGCCATCAGTGAGGGGAAGGAGACCCAGTACTTC.

Only a few counts were recorded for this clonotype. The V call is TRBV20-1, the J call TRBJ2-7, with a possible D match to TRBD1 (5 bases). The V end lost 6 bases, the J end lost 1 base, and 19 bases lay between the germline ends. The CDR3 consists of 15 residues. Germline CDR1 is DFQATT and CDR2 is SNEGSKA (reference sequence). Here the CDR3 reads CSAYSQGKISYEQYF. As DNA, the CDR3 is TGCAGTGCCTACAGCCAGGGCAAGATATCCTACGAGCAGTACTTC.

The gene calls are TRBV6-1 and TRBJ2-6; tentatively, D is TRBD1 or TRBD2 (6 bases each). With 6 bases removed from V and 2 bases from J, the gap between germline ends came to 26 bases. This CDR3 spans 20 amino acids. The germline V gene has CDR1 MNHNS and CDR2 SASEGT. Here the CDR3 DNA reads TGTGCCAGCAGAGGGGGGAGTGAGATTCGACAAACCGCTGGGGCCAACGTCCTGACTTTC. Translating gives CASRGGSEIRQTAGANVLTF.

The chain combines TRBV5-4 with TRBJ2-7; tentatively, D is TRBD2 (6 bases). The CDR3 sequence is 15 residues long. The germline V gene encodes CDR1 SGHNT and CDR2 YYREEE (reference sequence). V was clipped by 4 bases and J by 4 bases, with 18 bases between them. The CDR3 region is CASSQRWGDQYEQYF. In DNA, the CDR3 is TGTGCCAGCAGCCAGAGGTGGGGGGATCAATACGAGCAGTACTTC.

The CDR3 is CASSPTREETQYF. The CDR3 region has the DNA TGTGCCAGCAGCCCCACGCGGGAGGAGACCCAGTACTTC. This chain uses TRBV7-3 with TRBJ2-5, with 7 bases lining up with TRBD2. V lost 5 bases, J lost 5 bases, and 5 bases stayed unmatched. This CDR3 has 13 amino acids. Germline V gene sequence: CDR1 SGHTA, CDR2 FQGTGA. Combining the CDR3 with reference TRBV7-3 and TRBJ2-5 gives the whole variable domain GAGVSQTPSNKVTEKGKYVELRCDPISGHTALYWYRQSLGQGPEFLIYFQGTGAADDSGLPNDRFFAVRPEGSVSTLKIQRTERGDSAVYLCASSPTREETQYFGPGTRLLVL.

This clonotype is judged medium-sized. The rearrangement uses TRBV7-9 and TRBJ1-1, with 8 bases lining up with TRBD1. V was pared by 3 bases and J by 6 bases, with 12 bases of the junction left unmatched. Germline values: CDR1 SEHNR, CDR2 FQNEAQ (reference sequence). The CDR3 consists of 16 residues. CDR3 coding DNA: TGTGCCAGCAGCTTCGGTTCAGGGGGCGTATCCTCTGAAGCTTTCTTT. Amino acid sequence: CASSFGSGGVSSEAFF.

A few counts support this clonotype. The chain recombines TRBV15 with TRBJ1-4; 12 nucleotides line up with TRBD1. The CDR3 spans 18 residues. After removal of 3 bases from V and 0 bases from J, the junction contained 5 bases not matched to a gene. Germline V gene lookup returns CDR1 LNHNV and CDR2 YYDKDF (reference sequence). CDR3 amino acids: CATSRGQGAGATNEKLFF. CDR3 in DNA: TGTGCCACCAGCAGGGGACAGGGGGCAGGGGCAACTAATGAAAAACTGTTTTTT.

This clonotype rates as medium-sized. The chain carries TRBV2 and TRBJ1-5, with 11 bases fitting TRBD1. Per germline, CDR1 SNHLY and CDR2 FYNNEI. Unmatched junction bases numbered 6, after V lost 7 bases and J lost 4 bases. The CDR3 is 15 amino acids. The CDR3 is CASTLGTGGNQPQHF. The CDR3 DNA reads TGTGCCAGCACCCTCGGGACAGGGGGAAATCAGCCCCAGCATTTT.

This clonotype is labeled as medium-sized. The chain employs TRBV7-9 and TRBJ1-2, with 9 bases lining up with TRBD1. Germline V gene lookup returns CDR1 SEHNR and CDR2 FQNEAQ (reference sequence). The CDR3 sequence is 15 residues long. Losses at the gene ends were 4 bases for V and 4 bases for J; bases not matched to a gene: 7. The CDR3 region has the DNA TGTGCCAGCAGCTCCGGGACAGGGCAACGCTATGGCTACACCTTC. Amino acid sequence: CASSSGTGQRYGYTF.

This clonotype was observed a handful of times. The chain joins TRBV12-3 or TRBV12-4 to TRBJ1-3; D gene uncertain. The length of the CDR3 is 13 residues. The ends were cut back, 3 bases at V and 4 bases at J, with 7 bases in the middle. The CDR3 sequence: CASSFSGGNTIYF. The CDR3, as DNA: TGTGCCAGCAGTTTTAGCGGAGGAAACACCATATATTTT.

This clonotype has more than one count but fewer than ten. This rearrangement joins TRBV2 to TRBJ2-3; 7 nucleotides agree with TRBD2. CDR1 and CDR2 (germline): SNHLY, FYNNEI. With V trimmed by 2 bases and J by 2 bases, 1 base remained unmatched. The CDR3 length is 14 residues. CDR3 sequence: CASSESGVTDTQYF. The CDR3 bases are TGTGCCAGCAGTGAAAGCGGGGTCACAGATACGCAGTATTTT.

About this clonotype itself: Since no conserved phenylalanine or tryptophan closes the CDR3, a read error is the likely cause. V usage is TRBV20-1 and J usage is TRBJ1-2, with 10 bases matching TRBD1. The germline V gene has CDR1 DFQATT and CDR2 SNEGSKA (reference sequence). J gave up 4 bases and V 5 bases, and 7 bases lay outside the gene matches. This CDR3 comprises 14 residues. The CDR3 loop is CSAPRDRGSYGYTI. The CDR3 coding sequence is TGCAGTGCTCCCCGGGACAGGGGATCCTATGGCTACACCATC.

The chain carries TRBV5-1 and TRBJ2-7; maybe TRBD2 (5 bases). CDR1 and CDR2 (germline): SGHRS, YFSETQ. The V and J ends lost 0 bases and 0 bases respectively, with 7 bases between them. The CDR3 has 14 residues. The CDR3 sequence is CASSLVGSSYEQYF. CDR3 sequence (DNA): TGCGCCAGCAGCTTGGTAGGGAGCTCCTACGAGCAGTACTTC.

The chain couples TRBV15 to TRBJ1-6; the match to TRBD1 covers 8 bases. The CDR3 is made up of 16 amino acids. V was pared by 10 bases and J by 7 bases, with 15 bases of the junction left unmatched. Germline V gene data show CDR1 as LNHNV and CDR2 as YYDKDF (reference sequence). The CDR3 DNA reads as TGTGCCAACTCCGAGGACAGGGTAAGAGCGAATTCACCCCTCCACTTT. It codes for CANSEDRVRANSPLHF. Combining the CDR3 with reference TRBV15 and TRBJ1-6 gives the whole variable domain DAMVIQNPRYQVTQFGKPVTLSCSQTLNHNVMYWYQQKSSQAPKLLFHYYDKDFNNEADTPDNFQSRRPNTSFCFLDIRSPGLGDTAMYLCANSEDRVRANSPLHFGNGTRLTVT.

This clonotype has just a few counts. The V call is TRBV6-5, the J call TRBJ2-3; tentative D call: TRBD2 (7 bases). Germline assignment: CDR1 MNHEY and CDR2 SVGAGI. This CDR3 spans 15 amino acids. V was trimmed by 2 bases and J by 6 bases, leaving 15 bases between them. The CDR3 sequence: CASSYSGGGLDTQYF. CDR3 sequence (DNA): TGTGCCAGCAGTTACAGTGGGGGGGGCCTGGATACGCAGTATTTT.

This clonotype is judged medium-sized (0.01 to 0.1%). The chain links TRBV7-9 to TRBJ2-7; D is possibly TRBD1 (5 bases). Germline CDR1 and CDR2: SEHNR and FQNEAQ (reference sequence). The V and J ends lost 5 bases and 1 base respectively, with 15 bases between them. This CDR3 has 15 amino acids. The CDR3 loop is CASSLQGKKSYEQYF. CDR3 nucleotide sequence: TGTGCCAGCAGCCTCCAGGGAAAGAAATCCTACGAGCAGTACTTC.

This clonotype came up a few times. V and J are TRBV6-5 and TRBJ2-2; 9 nucleotides match TRBD2. V dropped 0 bases and J dropped 0; count of bases not matched to a gene: 5. Germline V CDR1 and CDR2: MNHEY, SVGAGI. The length of the CDR3 is 18 residues. CDR3 in DNA: TGTGCCAGCAGTTACTCGGTAGCGGGGGTCTCGAACACCGGGGAGCTGTTTTTT. It translates to CASSYSVAGVSNTGELFF.

The chain couples TRBV20-1 to TRBJ2-1; D may be TRBD2 (6 bases). V was clipped by 4 bases and J by 2 bases, with 15 bases between them. Germline V CDR1 and CDR2: DFQATT, SNEGSKA (reference sequence). The CDR3 runs to 15 residues. CDR3 nucleotide sequence: TGCAGTGCTAAGGGGAGGACACAAACCTACAATGAGCAGTTCTTC. Protein product: CSAKGRTQTYNEQFF.

The rearrangement uses TRBV14 and TRBJ1-3; D gene uncertain. The germline V and J ends were trimmed by 5 bases and 8 bases, with 16 bases remaining between them. CDR1 SGHDN and CDR2 FVKESK come from the germline V gene. This CDR3 spans 14 amino acids. The CDR3 loop is CASSSWIPGDTIYF. The CDR3 DNA is TGTGCCAGCAGCAGCTGGATCCCTGGGGACACCATATATTTT.

The rearrangement links TRBV7-9 to TRBJ1-1, with a weak D call TRBD1 (5 bases). Germline V gene sequence: CDR1 SEHNR, CDR2 FQNEAQ (reference sequence). Trimming removed 5 bases at V and 5 bases at J, with 12 bases between. The CDR3 length is 13 residues. In DNA, the CDR3 is TGTGCCAGCAGCCCCGTGTGGGGGACTGAAGCTTTCTTT. It codes for CASSPVWGTEAFF. Full variable domain (missing parts from reference TRBV7-9 and TRBJ1-1): DTGVSQNPRHKITKRGQNVTFRCDPISEHNRLYWYRQTLGQGPEFLTYFQNEAQLEKSRLLSDRFSAERPKGSFSTLEIQRTEQGDSAMYLCASSPVWGTEAFFGQGTRLTVV.

This clonotype is deemed medium-sized. The chain is built from TRBV6-1 and TRBJ1-2; perhaps TRBD1 as D (5 bases). Germline V gene sequence: CDR1 MNHNS, CDR2 SASEGT. The CDR3 consists of 14 residues. V was clipped by 6 bases and J by 5 bases, with 16 bases between them. CDR3 sequence (DNA): TGTGCCAGCAGCTGGGACGGGATGTGGTATGGCTACACCTTC. Its translation is CASSWDGMWYGYTF.

This clonotype was counted only a few times. The chain carries TRBV6-1 and TRBJ2-3, with D perhaps TRBD2 (7 bases). Trimming removed 5 bases at V and 2 bases at J, with 17 bases between. The germline V gene has CDR1 MNHNS and CDR2 SASEGT. The CDR3 runs to 16 residues. CDR3 in DNA: TGTGCCAGCAGTCCCGGGGGGCCGAAGAACACAGATACGCAGTATTTT. Translated: CASSPGGPKNTDTQYF.

Only a few counts were recorded for this clonotype. This sequence joins TRBV4-2 and TRBJ2-7, with 10 bases fitting TRBD1. CDR3 length: 18 residues. Germline CDR1 is LGHNA and CDR2 is YNFKEQ. The ends lost 0 bases at V and 3 bases at J; junction bases unmatched: 11. CDR3 loop: CASSQDPDRDRGFYEQYF. CDR3 bases: TGTGCCAGCAGCCAAGATCCCGACCGGGACAGGGGCTTCTACGAGCAGTACTTC.

By share, this clonotype counts as medium-sized (0.01 to 0.1%). This chain connects TRBV20-1 to TRBJ2-3; 8 bases map to TRBD1. Losses at the gene ends were 5 bases for V and 3 bases for J; bases not matched to a gene: 10. CDR1 DFQATT and CDR2 SNEGSKA come from the germline V gene (reference sequence). This CDR3 spans 15 amino acids. CDR3 residues: CSALSGTGVTDTQYF. In nucleotides, the CDR3 is TGCAGTGCTTTGTCCGGGACAGGTGTTACAGATACGCAGTATTTT.

This clonotype counts as medium-sized. J is TRBJ1-6 and V is TRBV2; unclear D gene. This CDR3 contains 16 residues. The V end was cut by 2 bases, the J end by 2 bases, with 10 bases between. From germline, CDR1 is SNHLY and CDR2 FYNNEI. This CDR3 is CASSEIRGAYNSPLHF. The CDR3 nucleotides read TGTGCCAGCAGTGAAATCCGGGGAGCCTATAATTCACCCCTCCACTTT.

Judged by abundance, this clonotype is medium-sized. CDR3 amino acids: CASSLLLARAGNEQFF. The CDR3 nucleotides are TGTGCCAGCAGTTTACTCCTAGCCCGGGCGGGGAATGAGCAGTTCTTC. V gene TRBV12-3 or TRBV12-4 combines with J gene TRBJ2-1; D may be TRBD2 (6 bases). Trimming shortened V by 2 bases and J by 7 bases, and 18 bases separated the two germline ends. The CDR3 loop spans 16 amino acids.

The sample holds a few counts of this clonotype. The rearrangement links TRBV12-3 or TRBV12-4 to TRBJ1-5; unclear D gene. The ends were cut back, 3 bases at V and 3 bases at J, with 18 bases in the middle. CDR3 length: 17 amino acids. This chain's CDR3 is CASSFDRGRSYNQPQHF. CDR3 bases: TGTGCCAGCAGTTTCGATCGAGGGAGATCGTACAATCAGCCCCAGCATTTT.

This clonotype was found a few times. The chain uses TRBV12-3 or TRBV12-4 and TRBJ1-2; no definite D call. Trimming took 1 base from V and 2 from J, leaving 8 bases between them. This CDR3 has 14 residues. The DNA of the CDR3 is TGTGCCAGCAGTTTAGGTACAGCCAACTATGGCTACACCTTC. It yields the protein CASSLGTANYGYTF.

This clonotype was found a few times. The chain combines TRBV30 with TRBJ2-5, with D unclear. CDR3 length equals 14 residues. V shed 0 bases and J shed 5 bases, with 13 bases lying between them. In germline, CDR1 is GTSNPN, CDR2 SVGIG (reference sequence). CDR3 sequence: CAWSVALRSETQYF. DNA for the CDR3: TGTGCCTGGAGTGTGGCATTGCGGTCGGAGACCCAGTACTTC.